Below are 14 T cell receptor beta chains sequenced from a single sample in a study of memory B cells and T cells in multiple sclerosis. The antigens these receptors bind are not known. Profiling relied on immunoSEQ multiplex PCR, and the TCRdb table lists in-frame clones only, not all of them. This table has fewer than 40,000 clones, 86% appearing once. Stimulus-free culture yielded autoproliferating CFSE-dim and non-proliferating CFSE-high T cells, each sequenced separately. 5x10^7 CFSE-labeled PBMCs were cultured less than nine days unstimulated, then replicate wells were pooled. Sequencing was done on a sample of PBMCs from blood kept in culture. Receptors originate from a human donor with multiple sclerosis.

This clone was seen only a few times. J is TRBJ2-1 and V is TRBV7-9; 12 bases align to TRBD2. Trimming at V came to 5 bases and at J to 6 bases, leaving 8 bases not matched to a gene. CDR3 length: 16 amino acids. Germline-derived CDR1 and CDR2 are SEHNR and FQNEAQ (reference sequence). The CDR3 bases are TGTGCCAGCAGCAACCCGCTAGCGGGAGGGCCCAATGAGCAGTTCTTC. Protein product: CASSNPLAGGPNEQFF.

This clone is categorized as medium-sized (0.01 to 0.1%). The chain has TRBV19 and TRBJ2-7; 7 nucleotides align to TRBD1. J gave up 3 bases and V 6 bases, and 8 bases lay outside the gene matches. This CDR3 comprises 14 residues. Germline V lookup: CDR1 LNHDA, CDR2 SQIVND (reference sequence). CDR3 DNA sequence: TGTGCCAGTAGCCCTGGGGACAGCCGCTACGAGCAGTACTTC. Its translation: CASSPGDSRYEQYF.

V and J are TRBV5-1 and TRBJ2-1, with 12 bases that match TRBD2. Germline values: CDR1 SGHRS, CDR2 YFSETQ. The CDR3 extends over 14 amino acids. The junction had 9 bases not matched to a gene; V was cut back by 10 bases and J by 7 bases. The CDR3 here is CARSSGGAGNEQFF. The CDR3 DNA reads TGCGCCCGCTCTAGCGGGGGGGCGGGTAATGAGCAGTTCTTC.

The genes are TRBV29-1 and TRBJ2-1; 7 positions match TRBD2. V gave up 1 base and J gave up 3 bases; unmatched junction bases: 6. CDR1 and CDR2 (germline): SQVTM, ANQGSEA. The CDR3 is 15 residues long. CDR3 sequence: CSVEGGSGVYNEQFF. DNA for the CDR3: TGCAGCGTTGAAGGAGGCAGCGGGGTCTACAATGAGCAGTTCTTC.

V usage is TRBV5-4 and J usage is TRBJ2-4; either TRBD1 or TRBD2 may supply D (5 bases each). CDR1 and CDR2 (germline): SGHNT, YYREEE (reference sequence). This CDR3 is 13 amino acids long. Trimming removed 4 bases at V and 8 bases at J, with 13 bases between. CDR3 in amino acids: CASSVKGEHIQYF. The CDR3 DNA sequence: TGTGCCAGCAGCGTAAAAGGGGAGCACATTCAGTACTTC.

The rearrangement joins TRBV27 to TRBJ2-1; 11 bases fit TRBD2. V dropped 7 bases and J dropped 9; count of bases not matched to a gene: 11. The CDR3 runs to 15 residues. In germline, CDR1 is MNHEY, CDR2 SMNVEV (reference sequence). DNA for the CDR3: TGTGCCAGCATCCCTACTAGCGGGAGAGGTATTGAGCAGTTCTTC. This gives the protein CASIPTSGRGIEQFF.

The chain combines TRBV7-2 with TRBJ2-7, with unresolved D. Germline values: CDR1 SGHTA, CDR2 FQGNSA. The V and J ends lost 3 bases and 6 bases respectively, with 18 bases between them. The CDR3 loop spans 15 amino acids. CDR3 coding DNA: TGTGCCAGCAGCTTCGAAACCCCGGGTCTGGGCGAGCAGTACTTC. Its translation: CASSFETPGLGEQYF. Drawing the rest from reference TRBV7-2 and TRBJ2-7, the complete variable domain is GAGVSQSPSNKVTEKGKDVELRCDPISGHTALYWYRQSLGQGLEFLIYFQGNSAPDKSGLPSDRFSAERTGGSVSTLTIQRTQQEDSAVYLCASSFETPGLGEQYFGPGTRLTVT.

The chain links TRBV9 to TRBJ1-4; TRBD1 matches at 7 bases. The CDR3 spans 15 residues. The germline gives CDR1 SGDLS, CDR2 YYNGEE. Losses at the gene ends were 4 bases for V and 2 bases for J; bases not matched to a gene: 5. CDR3 amino acids: CASSTGQVTNEKLFF. CDR3 DNA: TGTGCCAGCAGCACCGGACAGGTCACTAATGAAAAACTGTTTTTT.

The chain couples TRBV2 to TRBJ2-2; D remains ambiguous. This CDR3 has 12 residues. Trimming removed 9 bases from V and 1 base from J, with 6 bases in between. Germline V gene data show CDR1 as SNHLY and CDR2 as FYNNEI. The CDR3 protein is CARTKNTGELFF. In nucleotides, the CDR3 is TGTGCCAGAACGAAGAACACCGGGGAGCTGTTTTTT.

This clone has more than one count but fewer than ten. The CDR3 reads CATTVLTYQPQHF. DNA for the CDR3: TGTGCCACTACAGTACTTACTTATCAGCCCCAGCATTTT. V usage is TRBV28 and J usage is TRBJ1-5, with unresolved D. The CDR3 is 13 residues long. The V end lost 10 bases, the J end lost 5 bases, and 15 bases lay between the germline ends. CDR1 is MDHEN and CDR2 is SYDVKM in the germline V gene.

Only one count was recorded for this clone. The chain employs TRBV14 and TRBJ1-1; TRBD1 aligns across 8 bases. CDR1 is SGHDN, CDR2 FVKESK, per germline. J gave up 1 base and V 3 bases, and 4 bases lay outside the gene matches. CDR3 length equals 15 residues. Written as DNA, the CDR3 is TGTGCCAGCAGCCATTGGACAGGGCGGAACACTGAAGCTTTCTTT. Translated: CASSHWTGRNTEAFF.

The V call is TRBV5-6, the J call TRBJ2-5; D remains ambiguous. V was cut by 4 bases and J by 5 bases, with 12 bases left in between. The CDR3 consists of 13 residues. Germline CDR1 reads SGHDT; CDR2 reads YYEEEE. The CDR3 DNA sequence: TGTGCCAGCAGCGCCGCCGCCGGGGAGACCCAGTACTTC. Amino acids: CASSAAAGETQYF.

V and J are TRBV14 and TRBJ2-5; D is possibly TRBD1 (5 bases). The closer fit of TRBJ2-7 to the DNA end suggests the J call may be wrong. The V gene's germline CDR1 is SGHDN and CDR2 FVKESK. The CDR3 loop spans 15 amino acids. CDR3 nucleotides: TGTGCCAGCAGCCAAGGCAGGGCAGGCCGCGGCGAGCAGTACTTC. It codes for CASSQGRAGRGEQYF.

The V gene is TRBV2, the J gene TRBJ1-1, with D possibly being TRBD1 (6 bases). The length of the CDR3 is 15 residues. V lost 2 bases and J 1 base, leaving 11 bases between the germline ends. The germline V gene has CDR1 SNHLY and CDR2 FYNNEI. CDR3 nucleotides: TGTGCCAGCAGTGAATTGGGGGGGCGGAACACTGAAGCTTTCTTT. Its protein product is CASSELGGRNTEAFF.